A selection of T cell receptor beta chains follows, all from one sample in a study of blood T cells in healthy people across ages. TCRdb fed the 5' RACE reads into MiXCR, producing one record per CDR3 protein. The repertoire holds approximately 800,000 distinct CDR3 sequences, with about half as singletons. The sample was blood. These receptors originate from an elderly man in good health. Each CDR3 is given with its conserved first and last residue. A D gene is named only where the DNA matches it firmly. Expanded clones are given a class, and other clones once, few, many or no size at all.

size,J,V,length,D,DNA,CDR3
-,TRBJ2-3,TRBV20-1,16,-,TGCAGTGCAACTCACAGGGCGGGGACTAGCACAGATACGCAGTATTTT,CSATHRAGTSTDTQYF
few,TRBJ2-7,TRBV6-2/TRBV6-3,17,TRBD2,TGTGCCAGCAGTTACTCCGGGACTAGCGGGAGGAAGTACGAGCAGTACTTC,CASSYSGTSGRKYEQYF
few,TRBJ2-3,TRBV7-2,16,-,TGTGCCAGCAGCCCCCCAACGGTCTCGAGCACAGATACGCAGTATTTT,CASSPPTVSSTDTQYF
many,TRBJ2-1,TRBV29-1,13,-,TGCAGCGTTGGTAGGCCCTCATCCGATGAGCAGTTCTTC,CSVGRPSSDEQFF
-,TRBJ2-2,TRBV9,17,-,TGTGCCAGCAGCGACCCTATCACAAGGAGGAACACCGGGGAGCTGTTTTTT,CASSDPITRRNTGELFF
many,TRBJ2-3,TRBV6-2/TRBV6-3,14,-,TGTGCCAGCAGCTCAGGGCTGGGTACAGATACGCAGTATTTT,CASSSGLGTDTQYF
-,TRBJ1-2,TRBV4-1,15,-,TGCGCCAGCAGCCAAGAGACCCGCGAAAACTATGGCTACACCTTC,CASSQETRENYGYTF
many,TRBJ2-4,TRBV20-1,13,-,TGCAGTGTAGGCGGGCCGACTAAAAACATTCAGTACTTC,CSVGGPTKNIQYF
few,TRBJ2-1,TRBV5-5,14,-,TGTGCCAGCAGCTTGGCTGGGTTCTACAATGAGCAGTTCTTC,CASSLAGFYNEQFF
few,TRBJ1-2,TRBV9,16,-,TGTGCCAGCAGCGTAGTGGGGGGGTCGACGGGCGGCGGCTACACCTTC,CASSVVGGSTGGGYTF
-,TRBJ2-5,TRBV27,12,-,TGTGCCAGCAGAGGAAATTCAGAGACCCAGTACTTC,CASRGNSETQYF
-,TRBJ2-3,TRBV15,15,-,TGTGCCACCAGCAAACTAACCAGGCCCACAGATACGCAGTATTTT,CATSKLTRPTDTQYF
many,TRBJ2-7,TRBV12-3/TRBV12-4,13,-,TGTGCCAGCAGTTTAGAACAGTCGCGCGAGCAGTACTTC,CASSLEQSREQYF
many,TRBJ1-5,TRBV12-3/TRBV12-4,14,-,TGTGCCAGCAGTTTACAGGGTGGCAATCAGCCCCAGCATTTT,CASSLQGGNQPQHF
-,TRBJ2-5,TRBV2,12,-,TGTGCCAACGGGGCTAACCAAGAGACCCAGTACTTC,CANGANQETQYF
-,TRBJ2-1,TRBV20-1,16,-,TGCAGTGCTAGAGACCACCAGAAACACCTATACAATGAGCAGTTCTTC,CSARDHQKHLYNEQFF
-,TRBJ2-1,TRBV2,14,TRBD2,TGTGCCACCGCCGGGACTAGAGGGTACAATGAGCAGTTCTTC,CATAGTRGYNEQFF
-,TRBJ1-1,TRBV5-1,14,TRBD1,TGCGCCAGCAGCGTCGGGACAGTCAACACTGAAGCTTTCTTT,CASSVGTVNTEAFF
many,TRBJ2-3,TRBV4-3,17,TRBD2,TGCGCCAGCAGCCAAGGTCCCAGCGGGAGGAGCACAGATACGCAGTATTTT,CASSQGPSGRSTDTQYF
-,TRBJ2-1,TRBV28,15,-,TGTGCCAGCAGTTACCCCGGTGACAGTGGGGATGAGCAGTTCTTC,CASSYPGDSGDEQFF
many,TRBJ2-5,TRBV20-1,10,-,TGCAGTGCTAGGGGAGAGACCCAGTACTTC,CSARGETQYF
-,TRBJ2-7,TRBV15,14,-,TGTGCCACCAGCAGAGGGGATAACCTACCGGCCCAGTACTTC,CATSRGDNLPAQYF
-,TRBJ1-2,TRBV24-1,15,-,TGTGCCACCAGTGACGGCGAGGGGCAGCTCTATGGCTACACCTTC,CATSDGEGQLYGYTF
-,TRBJ2-1,TRBV24-1,16,-,TGTGCCACCAGTGTACGGGACACCGGCTCCTACAATGAGCAGTTCTTC,CATSVRDTGSYNEQFF
-,TRBJ1-1,TRBV7-9,12,-,TGTGCCAGCGGCTACAGTAACACTGAAGCTTTCTTT,CASGYSNTEAFF
-,TRBJ2-7,TRBV12-3/TRBV12-4,16,TRBD1,TGTACCAGCAGTTCCCTAGGGGACAGGGAACCCTACGAGCAGTACTTC,CTSSSLGDREPYEQYF
-,TRBJ2-1,TRBV2,12,-,TGTGCCAGCAGCTACACAGGGAATGAGCAGTTCTTC,CASSYTGNEQFF
few,TRBJ2-5,TRBV7-6,15,TRBD2,TGTGCCAGCAGCTTGGGGAGACTAGCGGAAGAGACCCAGTACTTC,CASSLGRLAEETQYF
many,TRBJ2-1,TRBV29-1,12,-,TGCAGCGTTCGTAGAGGGGGCAATGAGCAGTTCTTC,CSVRRGGNEQFF
-,TRBJ1-2,TRBV20-1,13,TRBD1,TGCAGTGCTGGACAGGGGGCGAACCAGGGCTACACCTTC,CSAGQGANQGYTF
-,TRBJ2-3,TRBV12-3/TRBV12-4,14,-,TGTGCCAGCAGTGTAACGAGAGACGGAAATACGCAGTATTTT,CASSVTRDGNTQYF
-,TRBJ2-3,TRBV9,16,TRBD2,TGTGCCAGCAGCATGACCTCTAGCGGGAGCACAGATACGCAGTATTTT,CASSMTSSGSTDTQYF
-,TRBJ1-1,TRBV7-2,14,-,TGTGCCAGCAGCTTAGGGCAGGCCTACACTGAAGCTTTCTTT,CASSLGQAYTEAFF
many,TRBJ2-5,TRBV2,15,-,TGTGCCAGCAGTGAAAGAGGCTACAGGGAAGAGACCCAGTACTTC,CASSERGYREETQYF
-,TRBJ2-3,TRBV20-1,18,TRBD2,TGCAGTGCCAGACAGTCCCCCCAAACTAGCGCTCACACAGATACGCAGTATTTT,CSARQSPQTSAHTDTQYF